These 15 T cell receptor beta chains were sequenced from one sample in a study of early T cells in non-severe SARS-CoV-2 infection. In TCRdb, the 5' RACE reads were re-called with MiXCR into one record per CDR3 protein. The sample holds tens of thousands of distinct CDR3 sequences, about 10% seen once. The sample consisted of whole blood. These receptors all come from an adult who was a healthcare worker with PCR-confirmed SARS-CoV-2 infection or an uninfected control (not recorded which).

This clonotype appeared many times. The chain has TRBV28 and TRBJ2-4; TRBD2 agrees at 9 bases. CDR1 is MDHEN and CDR2 is SYDVKM in the germline V gene. This CDR3 contains 15 residues. Unmatched junction bases numbered 9, after V lost 6 bases and J lost 6 bases. The CDR3 spells CASRESGTSRNIQYF. CDR3 bases: TGTGCCAGCAGAGAAAGCGGGACTAGCAGAAACATTCAGTACTTC.

Ten or more counts support this clonotype. V gene TRBV20-1 combines with J gene TRBJ2-1, with D uncertain. V was cut by 3 bases and J by 6 bases, with 12 bases left in between. Looked up from germline, CDR1 is DFQATT and CDR2 is SNEGSKA (reference sequence). The CDR3 is made up of 13 amino acids. CDR3 sequence: CSASAQPGNEQFF. CDR3 in DNA: TGCAGTGCTAGCGCCCAACCCGGCAATGAGCAGTTCTTC.

This clonotype came up many times. A junction boundary mismatches the germline segment, possibly from a read error. The chain links TRBV7-7 to TRBJ2-1, with D maybe TRBD1 (6 bases). The CDR3 is 11 amino acids. Germline CDR1 and CDR2: SSHAT and FNYEAQ (reference sequence). The CDR3, as DNA: TGTGCTAGCAGCTCAGGGGATGAGCAGTTCTTC. The encoded protein is CASSSGDEQFF. Combining the CDR3 with reference TRBV7-7 and TRBJ2-1 gives the whole variable domain GAGVSQSPRYKVTKRGQDVTLRCDPISSHATLYWYQQALGQGPEFLTYFNYEAQPDKSGLPSDRFSAERPEGSISTLTIQRTEQRDSAMYRCASSSGDEQFFGPGTRLTVL.

This clonotype appeared many times. The V call is TRBV29-1, the J call TRBJ2-7, with D tentatively TRBD1 (6 bases). The CDR3 is 14 residues long. V shed 5 bases and J shed 3 bases, with 17 bases lying between them. The germline V gene has CDR1 SQVTM and CDR2 ANQGSEA. CDR3 sequence (DNA): TGCAGCGTTAAATCCTACAGGGATAGCTACGAGCAGTACTTC. Its protein is CSVKSYRDSYEQYF.

In its sample, this clonotype was seen a few times. This chain connects TRBV27 to TRBJ2-2, with 9 bases identical to TRBD2. The trim removed 4 bases at V and 1 base at J, leaving 1 base unmatched. The CDR3 is made up of 15 amino acids. Germline CDR1 and CDR2: MNHEY and SMNVEV (reference sequence). The CDR3 loop is CASSSTSGNTGELFF. CDR3 DNA: TGTGCCAGCAGTTCGACTAGCGGGAACACCGGGGAGCTGTTTTTT.

This clonotype was seen many times. The V gene is TRBV6-2 or TRBV6-3, the J gene TRBJ2-2; D unresolved. The CDR3 runs 14 residues. Per the germline V gene, CDR1 is MNHEY and CDR2 is SVGEGT. Trimming stripped 5 bases from V and 1 base from J, with 8 bases between. CDR3: CASSVKRNTGELFF. The CDR3, as DNA: TGTGCCAGCAGTGTTAAGAGGAACACCGGGGAGCTGTTTTTT.

This clonotype appeared a few times. The V gene is TRBV19, the J gene TRBJ1-5, with D possibly TRBD1 on 5 matching bases. Germline V gene sequence: CDR1 LNHDA, CDR2 SQIVND (reference sequence). The V end was cut by 6 bases, the J end by 4 bases, with 13 bases between. The CDR3 is 14 amino acids. CDR3 loop: CASSAPGRNQPQHF. CDR3 in DNA: TGTGCCAGTAGCGCCCCGGGGCGGAATCAGCCCCAGCATTTT. The variable domain in full, with the rest retrieved from reference TRBV19 and TRBJ1-5, is DGGITQSPKYLFRKEGQNVTLSCEQNLNHDAMYWYRQDPGQGLRLIYYSQIVNDFQKGDIAEGYSVSREKKESFPLTVTSAQKNPTAFYLCASSAPGRNQPQHFGDGTRLSIL.

This clonotype has more than one count but fewer than ten. The chain employs TRBV2 and TRBJ2-7; D remains unclear. V lost 4 bases and J lost 6, with 10 bases in between. CDR1 and CDR2 (germline): SNHLY, FYNNEI. This CDR3 has 12 amino acids. CDR3 in DNA: TGTGCCAGCAGTGTGATCAGGACCGAGCAGTACTTC. This codes for CASSVIRTEQYF.

This clonotype was counted a few times. This chain connects TRBV20-1 to TRBJ2-5; D is possibly TRBD1 (7 bases). Trimming took off 7 bases at V and 5 bases at J, with 17 bases between the two ends. The CDR3 length is 13 residues. Germline-derived CDR1 and CDR2 are DFQATT and SNEGSKA (reference sequence). The CDR3 DNA follows: TGCAGTGTTAGCACGGGGGACAGTGAGACCCAGTACTTC. Its translation: CSVSTGDSETQYF.

There are many counts of this clonotype. The genes are TRBV7-2 and TRBJ2-3; TRBD1 agrees at 10 bases. Unmatched junction bases numbered 9, after V lost 5 bases and J lost 4 bases. The CDR3 length is 16 residues. Germline V lookup: CDR1 SGHTA, CDR2 FQGNSA. The CDR3 DNA is TGTGCCAGCAGCCACCGCAGAGGACAGGGGGCAGATACGCAGTATTTT. Amino acid sequence: CASSHRRGQGADTQYF.

For the CDR3, the DNA is TGTGCAAGTCACCAATGGGGGACTAGCGGGACCAAGATTTACGAGCAGTACTTC. It yields the protein CASHQWGTSGTKIYEQYF. J is TRBJ2-7 and V is TRBV12-2; TRBD2, the D gene given by the table, was not confirmed from the DNA. TRBV12-2 represents a pseudogene. This CDR3 is 18 amino acids long.

This clonotype came up a few times. The chain is built from TRBV19 and TRBJ2-7, with 7 bases lining up with TRBD1. CDR3 length: 14 residues. Germline CDR1 LNHDA, CDR2 SQIVND (reference sequence). Trimming at V came to 5 bases and at J to 1 base, leaving 5 bases not matched to a gene. CDR3 DNA: TGTGCCAGTAGTTTGGGGACAGCGTCCTACGAGCAGTACTTC. Protein: CASSLGTASYEQYF.

The chain is built from TRBV3-1 and TRBJ2-7; TRBD2 matches 12 bases. Germline CDR1 and CDR2: LGHDT and YNNKEL (reference sequence). Trimming at V came to 4 bases and at J to 5 bases, leaving 6 bases not matched to a gene. This CDR3 spans 15 amino acids. For the CDR3, the DNA is TGTGCCAGCAGCCGAAGACTAGCGGGAGTGAACGAGCAGTACTTC. Its translation: CASSRRLAGVNEQYF.

The CDR3 nucleotides are TGTGCCATCAGTGCGACACCGGGGACAGGTAATGAGCAGTTCTTC. Translation gives CAISATPGTGNEQFF. V is TRBV10-3 and J is TRBJ2-1; 8 positions match TRBD1. The CDR3 is 15 amino acids. CDR1 is ENHRY, CDR2 SYGVKD, per germline. V dropped 4 bases and J dropped 7; count of bases not matched to a gene: 9.

This clonotype was detected only a few times. J is TRBJ1-2 and V is TRBV5-1; no definite D call. The germline V and J ends were trimmed by 4 bases and 1 base, with 14 bases remaining between them. There are 15 residues in the CDR3. Looked up from germline, CDR1 is SGHRS and CDR2 is YFSETQ. The CDR3 sequence: CASSPGSGLNYGYTF. The CDR3 DNA sequence: TGCGCCAGCAGCCCCGGATCCGGGCTTAACTATGGCTACACCTTC. Full variable domain (missing parts from reference TRBV5-1 and TRBJ1-2): KAGVTQTPRYLIKTRGQQVTLSCSPISGHRSVSWYQQTPGQGLQFLFEYFSETQRNKGNFPGRFSGRQFSNSRSEMNVSTLELGDSALYLCASSPGSGLNYGYTFGSGTRLTVV.